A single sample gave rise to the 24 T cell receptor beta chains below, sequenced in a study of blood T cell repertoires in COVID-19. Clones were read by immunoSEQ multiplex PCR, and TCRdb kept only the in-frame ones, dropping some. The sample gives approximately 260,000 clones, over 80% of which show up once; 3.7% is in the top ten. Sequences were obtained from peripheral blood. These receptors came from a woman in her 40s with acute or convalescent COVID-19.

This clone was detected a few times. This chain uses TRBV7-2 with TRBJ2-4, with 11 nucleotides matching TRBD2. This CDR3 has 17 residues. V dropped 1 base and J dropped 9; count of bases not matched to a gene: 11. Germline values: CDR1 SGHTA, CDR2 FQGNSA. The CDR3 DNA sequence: TGTGCCAGCAGCTTAGTCTCTAGCGGGGGGAAAAGGAGCATTCAGTACTTC. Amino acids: CASSLVSSGGKRSIQYF.

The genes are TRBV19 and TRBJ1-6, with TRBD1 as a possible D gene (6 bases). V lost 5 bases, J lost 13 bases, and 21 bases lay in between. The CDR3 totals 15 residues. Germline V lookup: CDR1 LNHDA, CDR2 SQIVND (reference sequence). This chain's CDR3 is CASSPPGQSRYPLHF. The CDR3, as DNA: TGTGCCAGTAGTCCTCCCGGACAGTCCAGGTATCCCCTCCACTTT.

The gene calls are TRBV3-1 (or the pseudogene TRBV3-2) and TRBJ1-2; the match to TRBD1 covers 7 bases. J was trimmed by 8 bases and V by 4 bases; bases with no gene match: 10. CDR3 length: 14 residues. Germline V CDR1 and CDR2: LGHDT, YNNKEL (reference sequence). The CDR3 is CASSPRPGTEGYTF. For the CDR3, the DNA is TGTGCCAGCAGCCCCCGTCCCGGGACAGAAGGCTACACCTTC.

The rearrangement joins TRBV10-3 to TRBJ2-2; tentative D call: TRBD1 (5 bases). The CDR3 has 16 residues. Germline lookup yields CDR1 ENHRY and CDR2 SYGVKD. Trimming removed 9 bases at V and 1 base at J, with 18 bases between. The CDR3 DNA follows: TGTGCCATGGCATCGTCAGGGCAAGGGAACACCGGGGAGCTGTTTTTT. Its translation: CAMASSGQGNTGELFF.

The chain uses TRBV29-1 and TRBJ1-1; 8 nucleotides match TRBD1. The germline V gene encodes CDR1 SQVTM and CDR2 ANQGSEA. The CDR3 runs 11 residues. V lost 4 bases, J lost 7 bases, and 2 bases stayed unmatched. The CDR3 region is CSVGTGYEAFF. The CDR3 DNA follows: TGCAGCGTTGGGACAGGGTATGAAGCTTTCTTT.

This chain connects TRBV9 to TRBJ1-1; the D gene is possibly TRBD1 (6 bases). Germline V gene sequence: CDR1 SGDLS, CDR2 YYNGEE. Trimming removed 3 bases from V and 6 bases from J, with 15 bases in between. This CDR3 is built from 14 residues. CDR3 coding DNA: TGTGCCAGCAGCGCACCTCCGACAGGTTCTGAAGCTTTCTTT. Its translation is CASSAPPTGSEAFF. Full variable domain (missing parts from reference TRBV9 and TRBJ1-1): DSGVTQTPKHLITATGQRVTLRCSPRSGDLSVYWYQQSLDQGLQFLIQYYNGEERAKGNILERFSAQQFPDLHSELNLSSLELGDSALYFCASSAPPTGSEAFFGQGTRLTVV.

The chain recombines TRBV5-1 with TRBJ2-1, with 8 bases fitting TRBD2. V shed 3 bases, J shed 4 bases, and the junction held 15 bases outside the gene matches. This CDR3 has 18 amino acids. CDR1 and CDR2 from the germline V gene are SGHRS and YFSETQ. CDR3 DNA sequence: TGCGCCAGCAGCTCACGGCGGGGGGACTACTCCCATTACAATGAGCAGTTCTTC. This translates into CASSSRRGDYSHYNEQFF.

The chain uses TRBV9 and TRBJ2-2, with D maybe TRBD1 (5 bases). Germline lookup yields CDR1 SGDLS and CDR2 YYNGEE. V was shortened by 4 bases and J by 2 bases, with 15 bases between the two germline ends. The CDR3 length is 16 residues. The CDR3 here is CASSPGPGKNTGELFF. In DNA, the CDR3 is TGTGCCAGCAGCCCAGGGCCAGGGAAAAACACCGGGGAGCTGTTTTTT.

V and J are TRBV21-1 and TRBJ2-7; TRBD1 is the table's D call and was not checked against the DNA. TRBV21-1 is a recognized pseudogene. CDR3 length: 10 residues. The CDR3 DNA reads TGTGCCTCAGAAATTTACGAGCAGTACGTC. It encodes CASEIYEQYV.

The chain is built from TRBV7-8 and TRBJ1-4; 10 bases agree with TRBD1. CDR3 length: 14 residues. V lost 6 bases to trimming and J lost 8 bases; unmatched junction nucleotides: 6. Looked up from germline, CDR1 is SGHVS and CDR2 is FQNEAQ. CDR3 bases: TGTGCCAGCAGAAAGGACAGGGGGGAAGAAAAACTGTTTTTT. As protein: CASRKDRGEEKLFF.

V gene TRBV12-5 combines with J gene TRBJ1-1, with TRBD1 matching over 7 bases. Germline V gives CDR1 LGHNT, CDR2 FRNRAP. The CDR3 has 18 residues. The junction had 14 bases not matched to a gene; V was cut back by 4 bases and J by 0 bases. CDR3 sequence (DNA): TGTGCTAGTGGTTCGCTCCGACAGGGAATTCTAATGAACACTGAAGCTTTCTTT. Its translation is CASGSLRQGILMNTEAFF.

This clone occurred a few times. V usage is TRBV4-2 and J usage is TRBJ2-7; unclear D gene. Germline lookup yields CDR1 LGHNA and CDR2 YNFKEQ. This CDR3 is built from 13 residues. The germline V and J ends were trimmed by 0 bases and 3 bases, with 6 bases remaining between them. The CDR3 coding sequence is TGTGCCAGCAGCCAAGACCGACTCTACGAGCAGTACGTC. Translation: CASSQDRLYEQYV.

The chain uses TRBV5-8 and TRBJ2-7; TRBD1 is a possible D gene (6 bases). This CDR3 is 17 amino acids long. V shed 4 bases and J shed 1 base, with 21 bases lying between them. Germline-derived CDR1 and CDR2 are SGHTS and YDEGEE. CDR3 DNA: TGTGCCAGCAGCCGGGGATCGGTTAGGGGGATTTCCTACGAGCAGTACGTC. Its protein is CASSRGSVRGISYEQYV.

In DNA form, the CDR3 reads TGTGCCAGCTCCTCCTCGGCGGGGTTGGGAGCTTTCTTT. Translated: CASSSSAGLGAFF. The chain links TRBV18 to TRBJ1-1, with D uncertain. V lost 6 bases to trimming and J lost 10 bases, with 18 bases between them. CDR1 and CDR2 from the germline V gene are KGHSH and LQKENI. This CDR3 has 13 residues.

The DNA for the CDR3 is TGCGCCAGCAGCTCAAGGGACAGGAGCTCCTACAATGAGCAGTTCTTC. Its protein product is CASSSRDRSSYNEQFF. The chain has TRBV5-1 and TRBJ2-1; 8 bases align to TRBD1. The CDR3 runs 16 residues. CDR1 and CDR2 (germline): SGHRS, YFSETQ. V was pared by 3 bases and J by 0 bases, with 5 bases of the junction left unmatched.

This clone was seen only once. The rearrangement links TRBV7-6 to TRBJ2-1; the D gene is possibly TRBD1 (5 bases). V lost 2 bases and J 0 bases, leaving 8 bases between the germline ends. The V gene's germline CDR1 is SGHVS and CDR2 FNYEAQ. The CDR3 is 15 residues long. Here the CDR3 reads CASSLLTDSYNEQFF. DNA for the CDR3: TGTGCCAGCAGCTTATTGACAGACTCCTACAATGAGCAGTTCTTC.

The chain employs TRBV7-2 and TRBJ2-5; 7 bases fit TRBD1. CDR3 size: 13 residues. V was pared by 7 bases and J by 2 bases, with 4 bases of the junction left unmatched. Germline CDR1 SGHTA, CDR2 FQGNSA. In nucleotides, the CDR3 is TGTGCCAGCACCAGGGACAGTCAAGAGACCCAGTACTTC. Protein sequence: CASTRDSQETQYF.

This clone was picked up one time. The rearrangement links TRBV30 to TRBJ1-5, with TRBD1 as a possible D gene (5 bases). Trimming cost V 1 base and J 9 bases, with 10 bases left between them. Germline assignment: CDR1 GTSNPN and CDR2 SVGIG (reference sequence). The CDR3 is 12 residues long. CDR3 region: CAWSGWGRPQHF. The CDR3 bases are TGTGCCTGGAGTGGTTGGGGCAGGCCCCAGCATTTT.

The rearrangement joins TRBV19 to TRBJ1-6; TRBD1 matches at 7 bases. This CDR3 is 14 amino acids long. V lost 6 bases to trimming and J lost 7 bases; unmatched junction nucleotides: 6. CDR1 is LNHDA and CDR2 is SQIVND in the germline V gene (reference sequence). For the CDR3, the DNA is TGTGCCAGTAGAAGACAGGGTGGGAATTCACCCCTCCACTTT. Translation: CASRRQGGNSPLHF.

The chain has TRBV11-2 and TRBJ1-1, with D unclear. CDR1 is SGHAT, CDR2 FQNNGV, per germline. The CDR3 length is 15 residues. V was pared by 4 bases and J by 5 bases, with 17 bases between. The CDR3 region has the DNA TGTGCCAGCAGCTCCATCCTCCGGGGATTTACTGAAGCTTTCTTT. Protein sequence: CASSSILRGFTEAFF.

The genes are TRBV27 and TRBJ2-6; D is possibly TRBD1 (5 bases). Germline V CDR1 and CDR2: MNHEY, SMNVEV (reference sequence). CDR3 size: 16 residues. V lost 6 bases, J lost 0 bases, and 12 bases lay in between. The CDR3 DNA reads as TGTGCCAGCAGCAAACAGGTACTCTCTGGGGCCAACGTCCTGACTTTC. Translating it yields CASSKQVLSGANVLTF.

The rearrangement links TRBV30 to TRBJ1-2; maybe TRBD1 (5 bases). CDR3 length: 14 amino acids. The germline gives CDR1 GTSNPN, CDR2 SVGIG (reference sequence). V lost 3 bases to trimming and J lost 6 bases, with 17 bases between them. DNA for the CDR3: TGTGCCTGGAGCTATAACTGGGGGGTCGATGGCTACACCTTC. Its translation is CAWSYNWGVDGYTF.

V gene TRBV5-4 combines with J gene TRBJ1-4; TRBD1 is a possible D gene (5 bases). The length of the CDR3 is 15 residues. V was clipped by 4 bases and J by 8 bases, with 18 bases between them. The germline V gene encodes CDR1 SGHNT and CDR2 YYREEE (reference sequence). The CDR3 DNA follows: TGTGCCAGCAGCCCGGGTCCGGATCCAGGGGAAAAACTGTTTTTT. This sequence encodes CASSPGPDPGEKLFF.

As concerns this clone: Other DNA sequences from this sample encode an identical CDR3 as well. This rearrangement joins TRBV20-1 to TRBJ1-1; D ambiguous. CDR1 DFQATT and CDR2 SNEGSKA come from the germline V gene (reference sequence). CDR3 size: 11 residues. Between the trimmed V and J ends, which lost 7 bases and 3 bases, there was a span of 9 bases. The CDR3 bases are TGCAGTGGTCGGGGAGACACTGAAGCTTTCTTT. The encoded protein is CSGRGDTEAFF.